This section outlines one T cell receptor beta chain sequence together with its context. J lost 5 bases, V lost 1 base, and 7 bases had no gene match. CDR1 is SGHDN, CDR2 FVKESK, per germline. The CDR3 is made up of 15 amino acids. This specimen comes from a study of blood T cell repertoires in COVID-19. Study at large: T cells, B-cell-depleted T cells, or PBMCs supplied cDNA or gDNA.

Original data processing: Quantification of nucleated cells was approximated via reference gene primer amplification. The protocol was immunoSEQ multiplex PCR, while the TCRdb copy is restricted to in-frame clones and leaves out a portion. V, J and clone size are taken as reported in that table, and D and trimming were inferred from the DNA itself. This table holds approximately 240,000 clones, about 88% found once. Sequencing was carried out using peripheral blood. The V call is TRBV14, the J call TRBJ2-5; 7 bases are shared with TRBD1. The clonotype was recovered from a woman aged 40 to 50 who had recovered from COVID-19. This CDR3 is CASSQALTGWETQYF. CDR3 DNA: TGTGCCAGCAGCCAAGCTTTGACAGGGTGGGAGACCCAGTACTTC. The entire variable domain, with the rest obtained from reference TRBV14 and TRBJ2-5, is as follows: EAGVTQFPSHSVIEKGQTVTLRCDPISGHDNLYWYRRVMGKEIKFLLHFVKESKQDESGMPNNRFLAERTGGTYSTLKVQPAELEDSGVYFCASSQALTGWETQYFGPGTRLLVL.